The sequence of this TCR beta chain was determined in a study of cytomegalovirus exposure and HLA in healthy donors. Whole-study results and caveats: Per published accounts, TCR beta sequences correctly predicted the HLA-A and HLA-B alleles of most subjects. Specific recognition of CMV antigens was confirmed in vitro for a few chains (all CMV-associated). Researchers reported in a later analysis that common viral pathogens appeared linked to several top clusters.

Unmatched junction bases numbered 2, after V lost 4 bases and J lost 6 bases. The CDR3 extends over 12 amino acids. Germline CDR1 and CDR2: WSHSY and SAAADI. About this clone: Its cognate antigen is unknown.

In the PCR, 60 Vbeta and 13 Jbeta primers were used. Generated by immunoSEQ multiplex PCR, the TCRdb table keeps only in-frame clones and is missing some. The table has around 130,000 clones, about two thirds seen once; the top ten hold roughly 2.7%. Specimen: PBMCs. The chain is built from TRBV10-2 and TRBJ2-7, with 8 bases aligning to TRBD1. The sequence was obtained from a woman aged 60-70 years in good health and CMV-seropositive. The CDR3 spells CASSVQGAEQYF. The DNA for the CDR3 is TGCGCCAGCAGTGTTCAGGGGGCCGAGCAGTACTTC.